This T cell receptor beta chain stems from a study of T cells in Graves' hyperthyroidism and ophthalmopathy (dated by TCRdb to the late 2010s). For the study in its entirety: Peripheral blood samples were taken at the time of initial diagnosis, prior to any treatment. To identify distinguishing TCR V-J signatures, a discovery cohort of around 98 patients was used, comprising 40 to 45 with Graves' ophthalmopathy and around 57 with stable Graves' hyperthyroidism. Prospective prediction of ophthalmopathy was tested in an independent validation cohort of some 19 hyperthyroidism patients and roughly 16 patients who later progressed to ophthalmopathy. The 95 to 100 discovery patients were randomly split 7:3 into training and test sets. Thyroid tissue and blood T-cell repertoires from about 6 Graves' hyperthyroidism patients were also compared in the study. Once sampling was done, hyperthyroidism patients were given methimazole at a starting dose of 30 mg daily, whereas ophthalmopathy patients were given high-dose intravenous methylprednisolone. According to the paper, TCR Vbeta CDR3 sequencing was carried out on some 130 peripheral blood samples, which came from under 50 ophthalmopathy, around 74 hyperthyroidism and about 17 progressor patients. What the study reported, not specific to this receptor: No statistical method was used to set the sample size in advance, and investigators knew the group allocation. Most expanded thyroid clonotypes (frequency above 0.001) were also detected in blood, suggesting blood repertoires may reflect thyroid immune responses. A 13 V-J signature model separated ophthalmopathy from stable hyperthyroidism, with around 91% sensitivity and 81% to 82% specificity in cross-validation and 80%/75% in testing. During validation, the model predicted progression to ophthalmopathy a median of approximately 6 months ahead of onset, with roughly 65% sensitivity and almost 75% specificity.

Details on this clonotype: Its specific antigen is unknown. No base quality values were provided; no much bigger clone lies one nucleotide off.

Stable Graves' hyperthyroidism was defined as the absence of progression to ophthalmopathy over 18 months of follow-up. The hyperthyroidism patients were between 18 and 65 years old and newly diagnosed, with a disease duration of less than 2 months. Patients with uncontrolled infections, other autoimmune diseases, pregnancy or lactation were excluded. Diagnoses were based on clinical symptoms, serum thyroxine and TRAb, thyroid ultrasound and orbital computed tomography. Ficoll-Paque density gradient centrifugation was used to isolate PBMCs from about 10 ml of fresh peripheral blood. Total RNA was extracted using Trizol reagent, and RNA quality was assessed on an Agilent 2100 Bioanalyzer. The TCR beta CDR3 regions were amplified from the RNA transcripts. For the first round of RT-PCR on the TCR CDR3, the HTBI primer set was used together with the Qiagen OneStep RT-PCR kit. The libraries were constructed in a second round of multiplex PCR and then size-selected and purified. Paired-end sequencing of the libraries was performed with 100 bp reads on an Illumina HiSeq2000. Processing in the source paper ran as follows. SOAPnuke was used to process the raw data, with reads discarded if the reads contained adapters or uncalled bases, had a mean Phred below 15, or lacked an exact constant-primer or identifier match. High-quality paired reads were merged using COPE v1.2.5, and each unique nucleotide sequence was defined as a clonotype. Clonotypes were aligned to IMGT TRBV, TRBD and TRBJ reference segments using MiTCR v1.1. The analysis included only V-J combinations with a frequency above 0.0001, which together covered around 99% of the repertoires. A TCS score was defined as the ratio between F50 (clonal expansion) and ExV (chaos), using BLOSUM62-based TCRdist between CDR3 peptides within each V-J. Welch's t-statistics and random forest reduced around 520 V-J features to 10 to 15, which were used in a naive Bayes classifier (R e1071). In-frame beta chains were kept once TCRdb had trimmed the public reads at Q25 with fastp and called clones with MiXCR. Identical CDR3 protein sequences are pooled into one entry, listed with their most common genes and DNA. The V and J calls and clone size come from TCRdb's table, not from the authors' own analysis. Counted in this sample were around 520,000 distinct CDR3 sequences; approximately 15% of them appeared once. Less than 20% of the sample lies in the top ten.

Clipping removes 5 bases from V and 8 bases from J, with 9 as the unmatched junction base count. Measured from the cysteine to the phenylalanine, the CDR3 is 14 residues long. Only the CDR3 portion is preserved as DNA: 42 bases, with reading frame beginning at the first base. CDR1 and CDR2 are drawn from the germline V gene (reference sequence): DFQATT, SNEGSKA. The origin of this receptor is a woman between 18 and 29 years old with Graves' hyperthyroidism. Material: blood. This receptor chain uses TRBV20-1 and TRBJ2-1; TRBD2 aligns with 10 central bases. In nucleotide form, the sequence is TGCAGTGCTCCCTCACTAGCGGGAACGGATGAGCAGTTCTTC. Its product reads: CSAPSLAGTDEQFF.